These 26 T cell receptor beta chains came from one sample sequenced in a study of cytomegalovirus exposure and HLA in healthy donors. The PCR had 60 Vbeta and 13 Jbeta primers. Libraries were prepared by immunoSEQ multiplex PCR; TCRdb keeps only in-frame clonotypes and omits some of them. The sample yields 150,000 to 200,000 clones, about 77% seen once. Sequenced: PBMCs. These receptors were taken from a woman in her thirties in good health and CMV-seropositive.

The rearrangement uses TRBV2 and TRBJ2-2; no clear D. Looked up from germline, CDR1 is SNHLY and CDR2 is FYNNEI. The CDR3 loop spans 14 amino acids. Trimming took off 1 base at V and 0 bases at J, with 3 bases between the two ends. The CDR3 DNA reads TGTGCCAGCAGTGAAGACACGAACACCGGGGAGCTGTTTTTT. Translating gives CASSEDTNTGELFF. Full variable domain (outside the CDR3, taken from reference TRBV2 and TRBJ2-2): EPEVTQTPSHQVTQMGQEVILRCVPISNHLYFYWYRQILGQKVEFLVSFYNNEISEKSEIFDDQFSVERPDGSNFTLKIRSTKLEDSAMYFCASSEDTNTGELFFGEGSRLTVL.

V is TRBV7-9 and J is TRBJ2-1, with 11 bases lining up with TRBD2. The V gene end was trimmed by 5 bases and the J gene end by 7 bases; junction bases not matched to a gene: 7. CDR1 and CDR2 (germline): SEHNR, FQNEAQ (reference sequence). This CDR3 has 15 amino acids. CDR3: CASSPHSGRGNEQFF. CDR3 nucleotide sequence: TGTGCCAGCAGCCCCCATAGCGGGAGGGGAAATGAGCAGTTCTTC.

In the case of this clone: One junction end does not reproduce the germline sequence, and a read error may be involved. The chain carries TRBV29-1 and TRBJ2-1; 9 bases are shared with TRBD2. Germline CDR1 reads SQVTM; CDR2 reads ANQGSEA. The CDR3 is 14 amino acids. The CDR3 DNA reads TGCAGCGTAGATAGCGGGAGCTCCTACGATGAGCAGTTCTTC. This codes for CSVDSGSSYDEQFF.

The chain uses TRBV4-3 and TRBJ1-5; 7 nucleotides agree with TRBD1. This CDR3 is 16 amino acids long. The V segment lost 2 bases and the J segment 5 bases; nucleotides outside the gene matches: 9. The germline gives CDR1 LGHNA, CDR2 YSLEER. The CDR3 is CASSQTLPDRDQPQHF. The CDR3 DNA reads TGCGCCAGCAGCCAAACTTTGCCTGACAGGGATCAGCCCCAGCATTTT.

For this clone: At one end the junction does not follow the germline gene, possibly because of a read error. The chain recombines TRBV7-7 with TRBJ2-5, with 7 nucleotides matching TRBD1. Germline V gene sequence: CDR1 SSHAT, CDR2 FNYEAQ (reference sequence). The CDR3 has 16 amino acids. This CDR3 reads CASSPSPTGYSETQYF. DNA of the CDR3: TGTGCTAGCAGCCCCTCCCCGACAGGGTATTCAGAGACCCAGTACTTC.

This clone has more than one count but fewer than ten. This sequence joins TRBV7-3 and TRBJ2-2; 13 bases line up with TRBD2. V was pared by 0 bases and J by 1 base, with 11 bases of the junction left unmatched. Germline values: CDR1 SGHTA, CDR2 FQGTGA. The CDR3 is 21 amino acids. DNA of the CDR3: TGTGCCAGCAGCTTAACCCTCGGGACTAGCGGGGAACGACAGAACACCGGGGAGCTGTTTTTT. It yields the protein CASSLTLGTSGERQNTGELFF.

The rearrangement uses TRBV7-2 and TRBJ2-1; 8 bases are a match to TRBD1. V was pared by 5 bases and J by 3 bases, with 6 bases of the junction left unmatched. The CDR3 consists of 15 residues. Germline V CDR1 and CDR2: SGHTA, FQGNSA. The CDR3 region is CASSQRQGLYNEQFF. The CDR3 bases are TGTGCCAGCAGCCAAAGACAGGGGCTCTACAATGAGCAGTTCTTC.

This clone was seen a single time. This chain links TRBV2 with TRBJ2-1; 13 bases fit TRBD2. CDR1 is SNHLY and CDR2 is FYNNEI in the germline V gene. V trimming: 6 bases; J trimming: 7 bases; junction bases outside the gene matches: 6. CDR3 length: 15 residues. CDR3 residues: CASRRTSGSVNEQFF. In nucleotides, the CDR3 is TGTGCCAGCAGAAGGACTAGCGGGAGTGTTAATGAGCAGTTCTTC.

The genes are TRBV5-1 and TRBJ2-1; 9 positions match TRBD2. Germline V gives CDR1 SGHRS, CDR2 YFSETQ. V shed 6 bases, J shed 7 bases, and the junction held 8 bases outside the gene matches. This CDR3 contains 14 residues. The DNA of the CDR3 is TGCGCCAGCACCGAACTAGCGGGTCAAAATGAGCAGTTCTTC. This gives the protein CASTELAGQNEQFF. The full variable domain, completed using reference TRBV5-1 and TRBJ2-1, is KAGVTQTPRYLIKTRGQQVTLSCSPISGHRSVSWYQQTPGQGLQFLFEYFSETQRNKGNFPGRFSGRQFSNSRSEMNVSTLELGDSALYLCASTELAGQNEQFFGPGTRLTVL.

This chain links TRBV19 with TRBJ2-7; the match to TRBD2 covers 11 bases. Per the germline V gene, CDR1 is LNHDA and CDR2 is SQIVND (reference sequence). Germline trimming cut 3 bases from V and 5 bases from J; bases unmatched to any gene: 9. This CDR3 is built from 16 residues. DNA of the CDR3: TGTGCCAGTAGTATCGAGACTAGCGGGATTAGGGACGAGCAGTACTTC. Residues: CASSIETSGIRDEQYF.

The gene calls are TRBV19 and TRBJ2-2, with D hard to call. V was pared by 2 bases and J by 6 bases, with 7 bases between. This CDR3 has 13 residues. Germline CDR1 LNHDA, CDR2 SQIVND (reference sequence). CDR3 sequence reads: CASSIIESGELFF. The CDR3 nucleotides are TGTGCCAGTAGTATAATTGAGTCCGGGGAGCTGTTTTTT.

The chain has TRBV29-1 and TRBJ2-3; D gene unclear. V lost 7 bases and J lost 5, with 10 bases in between. Germline assignment: CDR1 SQVTM and CDR2 ANQGSEA. The CDR3 is 11 residues long. Here the CDR3 reads CSGSPGDTQYF. The CDR3 DNA sequence: TGCAGCGGCTCCCCGGGAGATACGCAGTATTTT.

V and J are TRBV6-5 and TRBJ1-1; TRBD1 aligns across 11 bases. V gave up 6 bases and J gave up 1 base; unmatched junction bases: 4. This CDR3 is built from 15 residues. The germline V gene encodes CDR1 MNHEY and CDR2 SVGAGI. The CDR3 DNA reads as TGTGCCAGCAGGGGACAGGGGGTTCGGAACACTGAAGCTTTCTTT. It encodes CASRGQGVRNTEAFF.

V and J are TRBV4-1 and TRBJ1-4, with 8 bases fitting TRBD1. Losses at the gene ends were 3 bases for V and 7 bases for J; bases not matched to a gene: 4. CDR3 size: 14 residues. The germline V gene has CDR1 MGHRA and CDR2 YSYEKL. The CDR3 DNA is TGCGCCAGCAGCCAGCAGGGGGCCGGTGAAAAACTGTTTTTT. It codes for CASSQQGAGEKLFF.

The V and J genes are TRBV5-1 and TRBJ2-3, with D maybe TRBD1 (6 bases). The CDR3 spans 14 residues. V lost 5 bases to trimming and J lost 2 bases, with 12 bases between them. Germline V gene lookup returns CDR1 SGHRS and CDR2 YFSETQ. CDR3 nucleotides: TGCGCCAGCAGACAGGGAATCGACACAGATACGCAGTATTTT. As protein: CASRQGIDTDTQYF. Together with reference TRBV5-1 and TRBJ2-3, the CDR3 gives the full variable domain: KAGVTQTPRYLIKTRGQQVTLSCSPISGHRSVSWYQQTPGQGLQFLFEYFSETQRNKGNFPGRFSGRQFSNSRSEMNVSTLELGDSALYLCASRQGIDTDTQYFGPGTRLTVL.

This chain's CDR3 is CASSETTVNTDTQYF. The CDR3 DNA follows: TGTGCCAGCAGTGAGACCACAGTGAACACAGATACGCAGTATTTT. V usage is TRBV6-4 and J usage is TRBJ2-3; D is unclear. The CDR3 totals 15 residues. CDR1 is MRHNA, CDR2 SNTAGT, per germline. The V gene lost 3 bases and the J gene lost 2 bases, with 12 bases spanning the gap.

The CDR3 spells CASSDSSSGGLQETQYF. In DNA form, the CDR3 reads TGTGCCAGCAGTGATAGCTCTAGCGGGGGGCTCCAAGAGACCCAGTACTTC. V is TRBV6-1 and J is TRBJ2-5; TRBD2 matches 11 bases. Germline-derived CDR1 and CDR2 are MNHNS and SASEGT. The CDR3 has 17 residues. V trimming: 3 bases; J trimming: 1 base; junction bases outside the gene matches: 7.

The J gene is TRBJ2-5, the V gene TRBV2; 14 nucleotides match TRBD2. This CDR3 has 17 residues. The V segment lost 7 bases and the J segment 2 bases; nucleotides outside the gene matches: 9. Germline CDR1 and CDR2: SNHLY and FYNNEI. The DNA for the CDR3 is TGTGCCAGCACCTGGACTAGCGGGAGGACCATACAAGAGACCCAGTACTTC. It specifies CASTWTSGRTIQETQYF.

This chain joins TRBV16 and TRBJ1-3; D ambiguous. The CDR3 extends over 15 amino acids. Looked up from germline, CDR1 is KGHSY and CDR2 is FQNENV. V lost 4 bases and J lost 4, with 14 bases in between. CDR3 protein: CASSPQVSSGNTIYF. The CDR3 bases are TGTGCCAGCAGCCCCCAGGTCTCCTCAGGAAACACCATATATTTT.

The V call is TRBV13, the J call TRBJ1-1; 7 bases align to TRBD1. Germline CDR1 PRHDT, CDR2 FYEKMQ (reference sequence). Trimming at V came to 5 bases and at J to 4 bases, leaving 7 bases not matched to a gene. CDR3 length equals 14 residues. The CDR3 DNA is TGTGCCAGCAGCGTCCCTCAGGGGGTCACTGAAGCTTTCTTT. Protein product: CASSVPQGVTEAFF. Complete variable domain (other parts from reference TRBV13 and TRBJ1-1): AAGVIQSPRHLIKEKRETATLKCYPIPRHDTVYWYQQGPGQDPQFLISFYEKMQSDKGSIPDRFSAQQFSDYHSELNMSSLELGDSALYFCASSVPQGVTEAFFGQGTRLTVV.

This chain links TRBV10-2 with TRBJ2-3; 7 bases align to TRBD2. The junction had 4 bases not matched to a gene; V was cut back by 7 bases and J by 0 bases. Per germline, CDR1 WSHSY and CDR2 SAAADI. The CDR3 contains 14 residues. The CDR3 nucleotides are TGCGCCAGCATAGAAGCGGGGAGCACAGATACGCAGTATTTT. This sequence encodes CASIEAGSTDTQYF.

This sequence joins TRBV6-6 and TRBJ1-2; D is unresolved. The germline CDR1 and CDR2 sequences are MNHNY and SVGAGI (reference sequence). V lost 6 bases and J 8 bases, leaving 16 bases between the germline ends. This CDR3 has 13 amino acids. The CDR3 coding sequence is TGTGCCAGCAGCCGCGTGGAGGGCAGGGGCTACACCTTC. Protein: CASSRVEGRGYTF.

The chain employs TRBV5-1 and TRBJ2-2; TRBD1 matches at 7 bases. The CDR3 totals 15 residues. V was pared by 0 bases and J by 5 bases, with 4 bases of the junction left unmatched. Per germline, CDR1 SGHRS and CDR2 YFSETQ. The CDR3 nucleotides read TGCGCCAGCAGCTTGGCGAGGGGGCGGACCGGGGAGCTGTTTTTT. Its protein is CASSLARGRTGELFF. The entire variable domain, with the rest obtained from reference TRBV5-1 and TRBJ2-2, is as follows: KAGVTQTPRYLIKTRGQQVTLSCSPISGHRSVSWYQQTPGQGLQFLFEYFSETQRNKGNFPGRFSGRQFSNSRSEMNVSTLELGDSALYLCASSLARGRTGELFFGEGSRLTVL.

The chain joins TRBV5-5 to TRBJ1-1; TRBD1 agrees at 7 bases. In germline, CDR1 is SGHKS, CDR2 YYEKEE (reference sequence). The CDR3 contains 15 residues. V shed 4 bases and J 0 bases; nucleotides not matched to a gene: 6. CDR3: CASSMKGTVNTEAFF. The CDR3 region has the DNA TGTGCCAGCAGCATGAAAGGGACAGTGAACACTGAAGCTTTCTTT. Drawing the rest from reference TRBV5-5 and TRBJ1-1, the complete variable domain is DAGVTQSPTHLIKTRGQQVTLRCSPISGHKSVSWYQQVLGQGPQFIFQYYEKEERGRGNFPDRFSARQFPNYSSELNVNALLLGDSALYLCASSMKGTVNTEAFFGQGTRLTVV.

The chain couples TRBV27 to TRBJ1-4, with TRBD1 matching over 7 bases. This CDR3 is 15 amino acids long. The J segment lost 3 bases and the V segment lost 6 bases, leaving 7 bases of the junction unmatched. The germline V gene has CDR1 MNHEY and CDR2 SMNVEV (reference sequence). CDR3 amino acids: CASRTGEGPNEKLFF. CDR3 nucleotides: TGTGCCAGCAGAACAGGGGAAGGACCTAATGAAAAACTGTTTTTT.

This sequence joins TRBV7-2 and TRBJ2-4; 8 nucleotides line up with TRBD1. CDR3 length equals 19 residues. The V gene end was trimmed by 4 bases and the J gene end by 2 bases; junction bases not matched to a gene: 16. Germline CDR1 is SGHTA and CDR2 is FQGNSA. CDR3: CASSSQTGWQGASKNIQYF. The CDR3 DNA reads TGTGCCAGCAGCTCCCAAACCGGATGGCAGGGGGCTTCCAAAAACATTCAGTACTTC.